The entry below describes one T cell receptor beta chain. The data stem from a study of shared clonotypes between healthy human individuals. V lost 0 bases, J lost 6 bases, and 9 bases stayed unmatched. The CDR3 is 17 residues long. Per the germline V gene, CDR1 is LNHNV and CDR2 is YYDKDF (reference sequence). The DNA input per sorted-subset replicate PCR was roughly 0.2 ug, corresponding to roughly 30,000 T cell genomes. Profiling relied on immunoSEQ multiplex PCR, and the TCRdb table lists in-frame clones only, not all of them. The profile shows roughly 1.4 million clones, less than 99% of them singletons.

The TCR sequence derives from a man aged 25 to 45 in good health. The chain combines TRBV15 with TRBJ2-2; 8 bases match TRBD2. The sample consisted of naive CD4+ T cells sorted from blood. This sample's subset: CD45RA+ positively selected. CDR3 amino acids: CATSRDRATSVAGELFF. CDR3 DNA: TGTGCCACCAGCAGAGATCGCGCGACTAGCGTGGCCGGGGAGCTGTTTTTT.